This TCR beta chain was observed in a study of metastatic and nonmetastatic thyroid tumors. On the study more broadly: Peripheral blood and tumor or nodule samples from malignant and benign thyroid patients were compared.

TCRdb re-clonotyped the PCR reads via MiXCR. The data contain approximately 40,000 clones, around 20% of them singletons. About this clone itself: Its antigen is as yet unknown.

The study's findings and limits: It was reportedly found that TCR beta diversity was significantly higher in malignant thyroid tumors than in benign nodules, a difference seen in both blood and tumor samples.

The CDR3 extends over 17 amino acids. V lost 4 bases, J lost 3 bases, and 17 bases lay in between. CDR1 is SGHRS and CDR2 is YFSETQ in the germline V gene. Patients underwent thyroid surgery, and none had received any treatment before it. This clonotype was obtained from a female donor with papillary thyroid cancer or a benign thyroid nodule (not recorded which). Some clones in this sample may be carry-over from other donors' samples. The sequenced material came from blood. The chain uses TRBV5-1 and TRBJ2-6; D ambiguous. CDR3 loop: CASSPDGTIYGANVLTF. The CDR3 DNA reads as TGCGCCAGCAGCCCCGACGGAACGATATATGGGGCCAACGTCCTGACTTTC.